What follows are 10 T cell receptor beta chains derived from one specimen sequenced in a study of T cell changes during pregnancy in multiple sclerosis. TCRdb's table, derived via immunoSEQ multiplex PCR, lists solely in-frame clones and lacks some. This sample has about 110,000 clones, with roughly 90% found just once. The input for sequencing was peripheral blood, taken in the third trimester of pregnancy. The source is a female donor in good health, enrolled as a control in a pregnancy study.

The chain has TRBV15 and TRBJ1-2, with D hard to call. There are 14 residues in the CDR3. Germline values: CDR1 LNHNV, CDR2 YYDKDF (reference sequence). V shed 5 bases and J shed 8 bases, with 18 bases lying between them. CDR3 protein: CATSPAGLGLGYTF. The CDR3 nucleotides read TGTGCCACCAGCCCAGCCGGGTTGGGTTTAGGCTACACCTTC.

J is TRBJ1-2 and V is TRBV5-1, with a weak D call TRBD1 (6 bases). CDR3 length: 17 residues. Germline assignment: CDR1 SGHRS and CDR2 YFSETQ. The V end lost 4 bases, the J end lost 0 bases, and 19 bases lay between the germline ends. The DNA of the CDR3 is TGCGCCAGCAGCCCCCAGGGGAGTCGGGAAACTAACTATGGCTACACCTTC. This translates into CASSPQGSRETNYGYTF.

V and J are TRBV15 and TRBJ2-3; TRBD2 aligns across 7 bases. Germline V CDR1 and CDR2: LNHNV, YYDKDF (reference sequence). There are 18 residues in the CDR3. Trimming cost V 1 base and J 0 bases; bases outside gene matches: 10. DNA of the CDR3: TGTGCCACCAGCAGAGGTAATAGCGGGCACACTAGCACAGATACGCAGTATTTT. It yields the protein CATSRGNSGHTSTDTQYF.

The genes are TRBV7-3 and TRBJ1-1; 11 bases align to TRBD1. CDR1 SGHTA and CDR2 FQGTGA come from the germline V gene. The CDR3 loop spans 14 amino acids. V lost 4 bases and J lost 4; bases outside the gene matches: 2. As DNA, the CDR3 is TGTGCCAGCAGCTCAGGGACAGGGGGCACTGAAGCTTTCTTT. Residues: CASSSGTGGTEAFF. Drawing the rest from reference TRBV7-3 and TRBJ1-1, the complete variable domain is GAGVSQTPSNKVTEKGKYVELRCDPISGHTALYWYRQSLGQGPEFLIYFQGTGAADDSGLPNDRFFAVRPEGSVSTLKIQRTERGDSAVYLCASSSGTGGTEAFFGQGTRLTVV.

J is TRBJ1-4 and V is TRBV5-6; D is uncertain. The germline V gene has CDR1 SGHDT and CDR2 YYEEEE. Trimming removed 4 bases from V and 5 bases from J, with 18 bases in between. The CDR3 loop spans 16 amino acids. CDR3 in DNA: TGTGCCAGCAGCCCCGTCGGAGGGAGGACGAATGAAAAACTGTTTTTT. It is translated as CASSPVGGRTNEKLFF.

The chain combines TRBV7-2 with TRBJ2-7; tentatively, D is TRBD2 (5 bases). Germline CDR1 is SGHTA and CDR2 is FQGNSA. Deletions cut 8 bases from V and 2 bases from J, with 16 bases between. The CDR3 sequence is 14 residues long. CDR3 in amino acids: CASALGVVPYEQYF. CDR3 sequence (DNA): TGTGCCAGCGCTTTGGGAGTCGTCCCCTACGAGCAGTACTTC.

CDR3 nucleotides: TGTGCCAGCAGCCCAAGAACGGGGACAGGGGACGAAAAACTGTTTTTT. Protein product: CASSPRTGTGDEKLFF. The gene calls are TRBV7-9 and TRBJ1-4; 10 bases match TRBD1. In germline, CDR1 is SEHNR, CDR2 FQNEAQ (reference sequence). This CDR3 has 16 amino acids. J gave up 8 bases and V 5 bases, and 11 bases lay outside the gene matches.

V is TRBV4-2 and J is TRBJ2-2; TRBD2 matches 10 bases. V dropped 0 bases and J dropped 6; count of bases not matched to a gene: 7. The germline V gene encodes CDR1 LGHNA and CDR2 YNFKEQ. The length of the CDR3 is 17 residues. The CDR3 DNA follows: TGTGCCAGCAGCCAAGATATTGCTAGCGGGGGCCCCGGGGAGCTGTTTTTT. Translating it yields CASSQDIASGGPGELFF.

The chain links TRBV11-2 to TRBJ1-1; 8 positions agree with TRBD1. The V and J ends lost 3 bases and 2 bases, in that order; junction bases with no gene match: 11. The CDR3 has 17 residues. Per the germline V gene, CDR1 is SGHAT and CDR2 is FQNNGV. The DNA of the CDR3 is TGTGCCAGCAGCTTCGGCGGACAGGGAGCTTCTAACACTGAAGCTTTCTTT. Its translation: CASSFGGQGASNTEAFF.

This chain links TRBV6-5 with TRBJ1-5; 7 nucleotides agree with TRBD1. The germline V gene has CDR1 MNHEY and CDR2 SVGAGI. V lost 4 bases, J lost 7 bases, and 7 bases stayed unmatched. This CDR3 comprises 14 residues. The CDR3 DNA is TGTGCCAGCAGTTCCCAAGGGGGCGGGCAGCCCCAGCATTTT. Encoded protein: CASSSQGGGQPQHF.